This TCR beta chain was documented in a study of Ad26.COV2.S vaccination and SARS-CoV-2 variants. Whole-study context: A COV1001 Ad26.COV2.S trial-arm participant provided the sample. Intramuscular Ad26.COV2.S at 5x10^10 or 1x10^11 viral particles.

Here immunoSEQ multiplex PCR was the method, and the copy in TCRdb shows in-frame clones only, minus some. The sample lists roughly 700,000 clones; roughly 90% were seen once. CDR3 length: 16 residues. Unmatched junction bases numbered 7, after V lost 3 bases and J lost 4 bases. Germline assignment: CDR1 LNHDA and CDR2 SQIVND (reference sequence). Noted treatment: roughly 20 received Ad26.COV2.S at low or high dose, single or two shots; roughly five received placebo; per-sample allocation not given. Day 63 after the first vaccine or placebo injection was the time point for sampling. Of note for this clone: Its antigen is unknown.

Study findings and constraints: Total T cell responses were possibly underestimated by TCR breadth and depth analyses.

This TCR derives from a person aged 18-65 years who received the Ad26.COV2.S COVID-19 vaccine or a placebo. The input for sequencing was peripheral blood, taken in a trial of Ad26.COV2.S vaccine versus placebo. The gene calls are TRBV19 and TRBJ2-1, with 9 bases fitting TRBD2. The CDR3 coding sequence is TGTGCCAGTAGTATTCTTGCGGGAGGGGCTTACAATGAGCAGTTCTTC. Translated, it gives CASSILAGGAYNEQFF.